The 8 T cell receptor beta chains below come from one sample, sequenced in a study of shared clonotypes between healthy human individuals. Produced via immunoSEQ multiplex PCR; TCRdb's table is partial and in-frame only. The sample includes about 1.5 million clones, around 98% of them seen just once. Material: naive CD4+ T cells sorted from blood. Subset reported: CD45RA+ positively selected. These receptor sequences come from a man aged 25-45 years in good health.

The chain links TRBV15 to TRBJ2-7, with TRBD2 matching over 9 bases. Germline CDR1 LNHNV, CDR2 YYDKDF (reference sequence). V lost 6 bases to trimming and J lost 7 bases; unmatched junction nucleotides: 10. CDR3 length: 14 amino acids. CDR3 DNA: TGTGCCACCAGAGGGGGTAGCGGGAGTCGGGAGCAGTACTTC. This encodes CATRGGSGSREQYF.

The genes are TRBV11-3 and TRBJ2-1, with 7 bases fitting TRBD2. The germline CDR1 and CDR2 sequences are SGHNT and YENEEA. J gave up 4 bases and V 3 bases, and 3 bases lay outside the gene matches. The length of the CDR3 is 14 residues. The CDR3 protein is CASSFREAYNEQFF. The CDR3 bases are TGTGCCAGCAGCTTCCGGGAGGCTTACAATGAGCAGTTCTTC.

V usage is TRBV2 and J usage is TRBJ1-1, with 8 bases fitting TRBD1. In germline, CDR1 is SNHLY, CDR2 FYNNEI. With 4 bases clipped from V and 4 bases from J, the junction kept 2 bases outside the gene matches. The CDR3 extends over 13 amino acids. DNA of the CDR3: TGTGCCAGCAGTGGAGGACAGGGCACTGAAGCTTTCTTT. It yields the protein CASSGGQGTEAFF.

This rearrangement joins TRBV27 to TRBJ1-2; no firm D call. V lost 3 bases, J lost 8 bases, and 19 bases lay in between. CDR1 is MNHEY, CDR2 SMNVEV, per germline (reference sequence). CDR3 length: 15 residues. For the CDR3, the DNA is TGTGCCAGCAGTTTCAGTTCTCGAGGACTCTTCGGCTACACCTTC. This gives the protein CASSFSSRGLFGYTF.

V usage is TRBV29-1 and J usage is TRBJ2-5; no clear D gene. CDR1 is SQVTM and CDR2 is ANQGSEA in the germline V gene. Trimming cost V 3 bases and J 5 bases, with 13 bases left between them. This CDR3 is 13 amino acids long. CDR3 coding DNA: TGCAGCGTTGAGTCTGCTGTTAGGGAGACCCAGTACTTC. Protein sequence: CSVESAVRETQYF.

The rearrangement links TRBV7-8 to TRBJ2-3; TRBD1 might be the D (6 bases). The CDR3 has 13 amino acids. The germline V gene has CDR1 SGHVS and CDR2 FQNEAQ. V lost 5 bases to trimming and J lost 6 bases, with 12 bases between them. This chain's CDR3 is CASSLLRGDTQYF. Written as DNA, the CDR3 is TGTGCCAGCAGCCTTCTGAGGGGGGATACGCAGTATTTT.

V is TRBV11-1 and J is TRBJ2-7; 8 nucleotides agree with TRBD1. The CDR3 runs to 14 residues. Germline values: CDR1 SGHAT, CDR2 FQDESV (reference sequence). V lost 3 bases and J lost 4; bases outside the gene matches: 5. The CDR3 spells CASSLTGVQYEQYF. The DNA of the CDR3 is TGTGCCAGCAGCTTGACAGGGGTCCAATACGAGCAGTACTTC.

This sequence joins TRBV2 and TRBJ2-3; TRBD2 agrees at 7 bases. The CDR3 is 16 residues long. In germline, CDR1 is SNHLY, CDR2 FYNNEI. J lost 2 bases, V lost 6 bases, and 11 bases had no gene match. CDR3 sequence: CASSPELAEITDTQYF. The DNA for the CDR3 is TGTGCCAGCAGCCCGGAGCTAGCGGAGATCACAGATACGCAGTATTTT.